The 25 T cell receptor beta chains below come from one sample, sequenced in a study of T cells after yellow fever vaccination. TCRdb re-called the 5' RACE reads with MiXCR, one entry per CDR3 protein. The table lists 60,000 or so distinct CDR3 sequences, around 7% of them singletons, with around 44% in the top ten. The specimen was CD8+ T cells sorted from PBMCs, collected on the day of the first yellow fever vaccination. The receptors come from a man between 18 and 29 years old who received the YFV17D yellow fever vaccine.

This clonotype has ten or more counts. V is TRBV27 and J is TRBJ2-5, with 10 bases that match TRBD2. V dropped 5 bases and J dropped 5; count of bases not matched to a gene: 11. The CDR3 has 16 residues. From germline, CDR1 is MNHEY and CDR2 SMNVEV (reference sequence). The CDR3 DNA sequence: TGTGCCAGCAGTGGCTCTCTAGCGGGGGTATTGGAGACCCAGTACTTC. Protein product: CASSGSLAGVLETQYF.

This clonotype was recorded many times. The chain couples TRBV3-1 to TRBJ1-3; TRBD1 is a possible D gene (6 bases). Germline CDR1 LGHDT, CDR2 YNNKEL (reference sequence). The V end was cut by 3 bases, the J end by 0 bases, with 12 bases between. This CDR3 has 16 amino acids. The CDR3, as DNA: TGTGCCAGCAGCCAGACAGGACTTATCTCTGGAAACACCATATATTTT. It translates to CASSQTGLISGNTIYF.

This clonotype was detected only a few times. V and J are TRBV29-1 and TRBJ2-4; D is perhaps TRBD2 (6 bases). Germline loops: CDR1 SQVTM, CDR2 ANQGSEA. The CDR3 is made up of 14 amino acids. V shed 4 bases and J shed 0 bases, with 10 bases lying between them. Written as DNA, the CDR3 is TGCAGCGTTGTTCCGGGACTAGCCAAAAACATTCAGTACTTC. Its protein product is CSVVPGLAKNIQYF.

This clonotype was observed a few times. The V gene is TRBV7-6, the J gene TRBJ1-1; the D is unclear. The V gene lost 1 base and the J gene lost 2 bases, with 11 bases spanning the gap. The CDR3 totals 15 residues. Per the germline V gene, CDR1 is SGHVS and CDR2 is FNYEAQ. The CDR3 nucleotides are TGTGCCAGCAGCTTAGAAGCCTTGGGAAACACTGAAGCTTTCTTT. Residues: CASSLEALGNTEAFF.

Ten or more counts support this clonotype. The CDR3 region has the DNA TGCAGCGTTGTTTTTTCGCGACAGGGAAGCCGTCAGACTTTC. Protein: CSVVFSRQGSRQTF. V is TRBV29-1 and J is TRBJ2-6; 7 bases line up with TRBD1. The V and J ends lost 4 bases and 18 bases, in that order; junction bases with no gene match: 18. This CDR3 spans 14 amino acids. In germline, CDR1 is SQVTM, CDR2 ANQGSEA. The full variable domain, in which reference TRBV29-1 and TRBJ2-6 provide the parts outside the CDR3, is SAVISQKPSRDICQRGTSLTIQCQVDSQVTMMFWYRQQPGQSLTLIATANQGSEATYESGFVIDKFPISRPNLTFSTLTVSNMSPEDSSIYLCSVVFSRQGSRQTFGAGSRLTVL.

The table lists this clonotype with many counts. The chain employs TRBV27 and TRBJ2-2, with 7 bases matching TRBD1. The CDR3 length is 15 residues. Germline lookup yields CDR1 MNHEY and CDR2 SMNVEV (reference sequence). The V and J ends lost 6 bases and 5 bases, in that order; junction bases with no gene match: 9. The CDR3: CASRNKGARTGELFF. The CDR3 bases are TGTGCCAGCAGGAACAAGGGGGCGCGGACCGGGGAGCTGTTTTTT.

This clonotype has at least ten counts. The chain employs TRBV5-1 and TRBJ1-1; D perhaps matches TRBD1 (5 bases). V was pared by 0 bases and J by 0 bases, with 9 bases between. This CDR3 has 15 amino acids. The germline V gene encodes CDR1 SGHRS and CDR2 YFSETQ. CDR3 bases: TGCGCCAGCAGCTTGGGGCAGGGTGTGAACACTGAAGCTTTCTTT. It is translated as CASSLGQGVNTEAFF.

This clonotype was observed at least ten times. The chain has TRBV7-9 and TRBJ2-4; 10 bases line up with TRBD2. This CDR3 region has 16 residues. V was clipped by 3 bases and J by 5 bases; unmatched bases: 7. The germline V gene has CDR1 SEHNR and CDR2 FQNEAQ (reference sequence). Written as DNA, the CDR3 is TGTGCCAGCAGCTTCCCCCGGACTAGCGGAGAAAACATTCAGTACTTC. It encodes CASSFPRTSGENIQYF.

This clonotype was seen repeatedly, ten times or more. The chain is built from TRBV4-1 and TRBJ2-5; unclear D gene. Germline CDR1 is MGHRA and CDR2 is YSYEKL. Trimming removed 3 bases from V and 5 bases from J, with 13 bases in between. The CDR3 covers 14 residues. CDR3 DNA sequence: TGCGCCAGCAGCCACCCACCCGCCTGGGAGACCCAGTACTTC. Translating gives CASSHPPAWETQYF.

This clonotype turned up a few times. V usage is TRBV7-9 and J usage is TRBJ2-5; D is possibly TRBD1 (5 bases). CDR3 length: 15 amino acids. The ends were cut back, 2 bases at V and 2 bases at J, with 12 bases in the middle. The germline CDR1 and CDR2 sequences are SEHNR and FQNEAQ (reference sequence). The CDR3 spells CASSLWGSTQETQYF. The CDR3 nucleotides are TGTGCCAGCAGCTTATGGGGCAGCACTCAAGAGACCCAGTACTTC. The variable domain in full, with the rest retrieved from reference TRBV7-9 and TRBJ2-5, is DTGVSQNPRHKITKRGQNVTFRCDPISEHNRLYWYRQTLGQGPEFLTYFQNEAQLEKSRLLSDRFSAERPKGSFSTLEIQRTEQGDSAMYLCASSLWGSTQETQYFGPGTRLLVL.

In its sample, this clonotype was seen many times. This rearrangement joins TRBV7-6 to TRBJ2-2; 10 positions agree with TRBD1. The V gene end was trimmed by 2 bases and the J gene end by 5 bases; junction bases not matched to a gene: 5. The CDR3 consists of 16 residues. Germline V gene lookup returns CDR1 SGHVS and CDR2 FNYEAQ. The CDR3 DNA reads TGTGCCAGCAGCTTACCCGGGACAGGGGTAACCGGGGAGCTGTTTTTT. This sequence encodes CASSLPGTGVTGELFF.

This clonotype was seen only a few times. The gene calls are TRBV7-9 and TRBJ1-5; unclear D gene. The CDR3 is 12 amino acids. The germline CDR1 and CDR2 sequences are SEHNR and FQNEAQ (reference sequence). V was clipped by 2 bases and J by 9 bases, with 8 bases between them. CDR3 residues: CASSLSERPQHF. DNA of the CDR3: TGTGCCAGCAGCTTATCTGAACGGCCCCAGCATTTT.

This clonotype was recorded a few times. The rearrangement links TRBV6-5 to TRBJ2-1, with a tentative D call TRBD1 (6 bases). Germline values: CDR1 MNHEY, CDR2 SVGAGI. Between the trimmed V and J ends, which lost 4 bases and 0 bases, there was a span of 13 bases. CDR3 length equals 16 residues. CDR3 loop: CASSSYRESSYNEQFF. For the CDR3, the DNA is TGTGCCAGCAGTTCCTACAGGGAAAGCTCCTACAATGAGCAGTTCTTC.

This chain connects TRBV3-1 to TRBJ2-7, with D possibly TRBD2 on 5 matching bases. The CDR3 is 15 residues long. The germline V gene encodes CDR1 LGHDT and CDR2 YNNKEL (reference sequence). The chain's CDR3 is CASCQVVWEIYEQYV. The CDR3, as DNA: TGTGCCAGCTGCCAAGTAGTATGGGAGATCTACGAGCAGTACGTC.

This clonotype was seen only a few times. The chain has TRBV10-2 and TRBJ2-4; 9 bases are shared with TRBD1. The CDR3 has 13 residues. The V and J ends lost 2 bases and 7 bases, in that order; junction bases with no gene match: 0. The germline gives CDR1 WSHSY, CDR2 SAAADI. The CDR3 protein is CASSEGQGNIQYF. The CDR3 DNA follows: TGCGCCAGCAGTGAGGGACAGGGGAACATTCAGTACTTC.

This rearrangement joins TRBV5-4 to TRBJ2-3; D remains unclear. Germline CDR1 is SGHNT and CDR2 is YYREEE (reference sequence). The CDR3 sequence is 12 residues long. Deletions cut 1 base from V and 4 bases from J, with 4 bases between. The CDR3 region has the DNA TGTGCCAGCAGCTTGTTTCCAGATACGCAGTATTTT. Translated: CASSLFPDTQYF.

This chain joins TRBV5-6 and TRBJ2-1; D is unclear. Trimming shortened V by 4 bases and J by 8 bases, and 16 bases separated the two germline ends. This CDR3 spans 14 amino acids. Looked up from germline, CDR1 is SGHDT and CDR2 is YYEEEE. The CDR3 coding sequence is TGTGCCAGCAGCCCCGAGGTCCTGCGCTATGAGCAGTTCTTC. Amino acids: CASSPEVLRYEQFF.

This clonotype was seen more than once but under ten times. The chain uses TRBV7-9 and TRBJ1-2; maybe TRBD1 (5 bases). The CDR3 totals 14 residues. The V gene lost 3 bases and the J gene lost 4 bases, with 12 bases spanning the gap. Germline CDR1 reads SEHNR; CDR2 reads FQNEAQ (reference sequence). The CDR3 spells CASSFGGELYGYTF. CDR3 sequence (DNA): TGTGCCAGCAGCTTCGGGGGGGAGCTCTATGGCTACACCTTC.

This clonotype was seen many times. CDR3 nucleotide sequence: TGTGCCAGCAGCTTAGGGACCGGGGATGGCTACACCTTC. Its translation is CASSLGTGDGYTF. V gene TRBV11-2 combines with J gene TRBJ1-2; D is unresolved. Trimming took off 1 base at V and 6 bases at J, with 9 bases between the two ends. Germline CDR1 SGHAT, CDR2 FQNNGV. This CDR3 region has 13 residues.

This clonotype has at least ten counts. V and J are TRBV6-1 and TRBJ1-1; no definite D call. Germline V gene lookup returns CDR1 MNHNS and CDR2 SASEGT. The CDR3 has 13 residues. Trimming shortened V by 8 bases and J by 4 bases, and 14 bases separated the two germline ends. The CDR3 DNA sequence: TGTGCCAGCGGGCCGTCTCTTCTCACTGAAGCTTTCTTT. Amino acid sequence: CASGPSLLTEAFF.

This clonotype was recorded a few times. The chain combines TRBV4-1 with TRBJ1-2; 7 bases are shared with TRBD1. The CDR3 runs to 15 residues. V gave up 2 bases and J gave up 1 base; unmatched junction bases: 4. Looked up from germline, CDR1 is MGHRA and CDR2 is YSYEKL. CDR3 loop: CASSQYRGNNYGYTF. In nucleotides, the CDR3 is TGCGCCAGCAGCCAATACAGGGGAAATAACTATGGCTACACCTTC.

This clonotype was picked up many times. The CDR3 sequence: CASSFGGRYEQYF. For the CDR3, the DNA is TGTGCCAGCAGCTTCGGGGGTAGGTACGAGCAGTACTTC. The rearrangement joins TRBV7-9 to TRBJ2-7, with D tentatively TRBD2 (6 bases). With 3 bases removed from V and 4 bases from J, the gap between germline ends came to 10 bases. Germline V gene sequence: CDR1 SEHNR, CDR2 FQNEAQ (reference sequence). The CDR3 length is 13 residues.

Details on this clonotype: With a much larger clone just one base away, this may be a read error. This sequence joins TRBV27 and TRBJ2-1, with 11 bases aligning to TRBD1. Germline CDR1 and CDR2: MNHEY and SMNVEV (reference sequence). CDR3 length: 16 amino acids. V lost 5 bases and J lost 7; bases outside the gene matches: 10. The CDR3 DNA sequence: TGTGCCAGCAGTCGCCTGGGACAGGGGGGATTGAATGAGCAGTTCTTC. It specifies CASSRLGQGGLNEQFF.

This clonotype was observed a few times. The gene calls are TRBV5-1 and TRBJ2-3, with D perhaps matching TRBD1 or TRBD2 (6 bases each). The V gene lost 3 bases and the J gene lost 0 bases, with 11 bases spanning the gap. CDR1 SGHRS and CDR2 YFSETQ come from the germline V gene. The CDR3 contains 15 residues. The CDR3 spells CASSWGAISTDTQYF. CDR3 coding DNA: TGCGCCAGCAGCTGGGGGGCCATAAGCACAGATACGCAGTATTTT.

This clonotype was counted ten times or more. The V and J genes are TRBV4-1 and TRBJ2-3; possibly TRBD2 for D (5 bases). Germline V gene data show CDR1 as MGHRA and CDR2 as YSYEKL. Trimming took 0 bases from V and 6 from J, leaving 10 bases between them. The CDR3 has 14 residues. This CDR3 reads CASSQELSGDTQYF. For the CDR3, the DNA is TGCGCCAGCAGCCAAGAACTATCGGGGGATACGCAGTATTTT.